This entry describes one TCR beta chain. Its target is not known. Libraries were prepared by immunoSEQ multiplex PCR; TCRdb keeps only in-frame clonotypes and omits some of them. The sample lists about 23,000 clones, 78% occurring once. The data were taken from a study of somatic mutations in cytotoxic T cells in rheumatoid arthritis. Whole-study results and caveats: CD8+ T cells showed clonality that did not differ significantly between patients with rheumatoid arthritis and age-matched healthy controls.

Germline-derived CDR1 and CDR2 are SGHTA and FQGNSA. The CDR3 runs to 15 residues. Trimming removed 6 bases from V and 2 bases from J, with 17 bases in between. This sequence was found in an adult with rheumatoid arthritis. The sequencing sample was made of CD8+ T cells sorted from blood. V and J are TRBV7-2 and TRBJ2-7; D is perhaps TRBD1 or TRBD2 (5 bases each). CDR3 residues: CASSSLRDGPYEQYF. The CDR3 bases are TGTGCCAGCAGTTCTCTCCGGGACGGTCCCTACGAGCAGTACTTC.